These 18 T cell receptor beta chains were sequenced from one sample in a study of shared clonotypes between healthy human individuals (dated by TCRdb to about 2020). Library method: the immunoSEQ multiplex PCR assay. This is the immuneACCESS table as TCRdb keeps it, with only in-frame sequences that have V and J called. A part of the clones is gone; compared with another copy, unresolved V genes explain less than half, and the rest is unexplained. In this sample the table shows some 2,500,000 clones, more than 85% of which occur a single time. About 0.38% of the sample lies in the top ten. Sequencing was done on a sample of naive CD4+ T cells from PBMCs. In light of the paper, this sample's cell subset or site label describes: CD45RA+ positively selected. The receptors stem from a man aged 18 to 29 in good health. Some clones in this sample may be carry-over from other donors' samples.

The genes are TRBV28 and TRBJ2-1; the D is unclear. The V gene's germline CDR1 is MDHEN and CDR2 SYDVKM. The length of the CDR3 is 13 residues. The V gene lost 3 bases and the J gene lost 2 bases, with 5 bases spanning the gap. The CDR3 sequence is CASSFSAYNEQFF. CDR3 sequence (DNA): TGTGCCAGCAGTTTTTCTGCCTACAATGAGCAGTTCTTC.

This clone has just one count. This specimen includes other DNA sequences encoding the same CDR3. This chain links TRBV30 with TRBJ2-5; D perhaps matches TRBD2 (5 bases). CDR3 length: 13 amino acids. Germline V gene data show CDR1 as GTSNPN and CDR2 as SVGIG (reference sequence). Deletions cut 3 bases from V and 1 base from J, with 9 bases between. The CDR3 region has the DNA TGTGCCTGGAGCACCGGGATCCAAGAGACCCAGTACTTC. This gives the protein CAWSTGIQETQYF. Looking up the rest from reference TRBV30 and TRBJ2-5 gives the full variable domain: SQTIHQWPATLVQPVGSPLSLECTVEGTSNPNLYWYRQAAGRGLQLLFYSVGIGQISSEVPQNLSASRPQDRQFILSSKKLLLSDSGFYLCAWSTGIQETQYFGPGTRLLVL.

The chain employs TRBV9 and TRBJ2-7, with TRBD2 identical over 9 bases. With V trimmed by 2 bases and J by 3 bases, 9 bases remained unmatched. The CDR3 is 16 amino acids. CDR1 and CDR2 (germline): SGDLS, YYNGEE. The CDR3 loop is CASSVLFSGSSYEQYF. CDR3 nucleotides: TGTGCCAGCAGCGTCCTCTTTAGCGGGAGCAGCTACGAGCAGTACTTC.

The chain links TRBV4-1 to TRBJ1-3, with D uncertain. Germline V lookup: CDR1 MGHRA, CDR2 YSYEKL. The CDR3 has 14 residues. V was clipped by 3 bases and J by 2 bases, with 8 bases between them. The CDR3 is CASSQAAPGNTIYF. The CDR3 DNA reads as TGCGCCAGCAGCCAGGCAGCTCCTGGAAACACCATATATTTT.

The V call is TRBV29-1, the J call TRBJ1-2; no definite D call. The CDR3 loop spans 12 amino acids. The germline V gene encodes CDR1 SQVTM and CDR2 ANQGSEA. Between the trimmed V and J ends, which lost 4 bases and 6 bases, there was a span of 12 bases. CDR3 sequence reads: CSVGGGGNGYTF. Written as DNA, the CDR3 is TGCAGCGTTGGGGGTGGAGGAAATGGCTACACCTTC.

The genes are TRBV5-6 and TRBJ1-2; 11 positions agree with TRBD1. The germline V gene has CDR1 SGHDT and CDR2 YYEEEE. Losses at the gene ends were 4 bases for V and 7 bases for J; bases not matched to a gene: 9. This CDR3 has 15 residues. This chain's CDR3 is CASSGPGQGGLGYTF. The CDR3 bases are TGTGCCAGCAGCGGCCCGGGACAGGGGGGTCTTGGCTACACCTTC.

The chain has TRBV6-1 and TRBJ2-3, with D maybe TRBD2 (6 bases). Germline CDR1 reads MNHNS; CDR2 reads SASEGT. The CDR3 sequence is 15 residues long. V was trimmed by 7 bases and J by 6 bases, leaving 20 bases between them. The CDR3 DNA reads TGTGCCAGCAAGGGCCCCCAGGAGGGGAGGGATACGCAGTATTTT. As protein: CASKGPQEGRDTQYF.

This rearrangement joins TRBV4-3 to TRBJ2-1, with D perhaps matching TRBD2 (5 bases). Trimming stripped 2 bases from V and 5 bases from J, with 13 bases between. Germline V gives CDR1 LGHNA, CDR2 YSLEER. The CDR3 length is 15 residues. CDR3 loop: CASSQLAGPDNEQFF. The CDR3 DNA reads TGCGCCAGCAGCCAACTGGCGGGTCCTGACAATGAGCAGTTCTTC.

The genes are TRBV18 and TRBJ2-2, with no clear D. Germline-derived CDR1 and CDR2 are KGHSH and LQKENI. The CDR3 totals 15 residues. V lost 0 bases to trimming and J lost 5 bases, with 10 bases between them. CDR3 protein: CASSPPSGITGELFF. The CDR3 DNA reads as TGTGCCAGCTCACCACCTTCAGGAATTACCGGGGAGCTGTTTTTT.

This chain links TRBV18 with TRBJ2-3, with 9 bases aligning to TRBD2. Germline lookup yields CDR1 KGHSH and CDR2 LQKENI. With V trimmed by 2 bases and J by 0 bases, 9 bases remained unmatched. CDR3 size: 18 residues. The CDR3, as DNA: TGTGCCAGCTCACCATCGGTAGCGGGAGCTACTAGCACAGATACGCAGTATTTT. This translates into CASSPSVAGATSTDTQYF.

The V gene is TRBV6-5, the J gene TRBJ2-3; 8 bases agree with TRBD2. The CDR3 runs to 16 residues. The V and J ends lost 3 bases and 4 bases, in that order; junction bases with no gene match: 9. Germline values: CDR1 MNHEY, CDR2 SVGAGI. CDR3 DNA sequence: TGTGCCAGCAGTTATTATGAGACTAGCGTATCAGATACGCAGTATTTT. It encodes CASSYYETSVSDTQYF.

This chain uses TRBV28 with TRBJ2-7; either TRBD1 or TRBD2 may supply D (5 bases each). V shed 5 bases and J shed 6 bases, with 11 bases lying between them. This CDR3 has 12 residues. CDR1 and CDR2 from the germline V gene are MDHEN and SYDVKM. The CDR3 nucleotides are TGTGCCAGCAGTCACGGGACGGTCGAGCAGTACTTC. Protein sequence: CASSHGTVEQYF.

The chain couples TRBV10-3 to TRBJ2-1; TRBD1 aligns across 8 bases. Trimming took 10 bases from V and 6 from J; bases not matched to a gene: 8. This CDR3 has 13 residues. Germline CDR1 reads ENHRY; CDR2 reads SYGVKD. CDR3 DNA sequence: TGTGCCACCGAAGGGACAGGTTCCAATGAGCAGTTCTTC. Translating gives CATEGTGSNEQFF.

This clone was seen once. V usage is TRBV25-1 and J usage is TRBJ1-6; the D is unclear. Trimming took 5 bases from V and 6 from J, leaving 14 bases between them. The CDR3 runs 15 residues. Germline CDR1 MGHDK, CDR2 SYGVNS. For the CDR3, the DNA is TGTGCCAGCAGTACGCAGGTCGGAGGTAATTCACCCCTCCACTTT. Translation: CASSTQVGGNSPLHF.

V usage is TRBV6-6 and J usage is TRBJ2-7; 7 nucleotides line up with TRBD1. This CDR3 is 15 amino acids long. Unmatched junction bases numbered 7, after V lost 5 bases and J lost 0 bases. Per the germline V gene, CDR1 is MNHNY and CDR2 is SVGAGI (reference sequence). CDR3 region: CASSRGQAGSYEQYF. For the CDR3, the DNA is TGTGCCAGCAGTCGCGGACAGGCGGGCTCCTACGAGCAGTACTTC.

J is TRBJ1-5 and V is TRBV2; D may be TRBD1 (6 bases). In germline, CDR1 is SNHLY, CDR2 FYNNEI. The V and J ends lost 7 bases and 3 bases respectively, with 19 bases between them. The CDR3 loop spans 16 amino acids. CDR3 region: CASTAHSRQVNQPQHF. The CDR3 DNA is TGTGCCAGCACCGCTCACTCGAGACAGGTCAATCAGCCCCAGCATTTT.

The rearrangement uses TRBV9 and TRBJ2-3; D is perhaps TRBD1 or TRBD2 (5 bases each). Trimming cost V 4 bases and J 5 bases, with 11 bases left between them. The CDR3 has 13 residues. From germline, CDR1 is SGDLS and CDR2 YYNGEE. Here the CDR3 reads CASSPGPIDTQYF. CDR3 in DNA: TGTGCCAGCAGCCCGGGACCTATAGATACGCAGTATTTT. The full variable domain, with the rest looked up from reference TRBV9 and TRBJ2-3, is DSGVTQTPKHLITATGQRVTLRCSPRSGDLSVYWYQQSLDQGLQFLIQYYNGEERAKGNILERFSAQQFPDLHSELNLSSLELGDSALYFCASSPGPIDTQYFGPGTRLTVL.

The gene calls are TRBV7-3 and TRBJ2-1; 7 positions agree with TRBD2. The CDR3 loop spans 15 amino acids. J lost 6 bases, V lost 2 bases, and 7 bases had no gene match. Per germline, CDR1 SGHTA and CDR2 FQGTGA. CDR3 loop: CASSLQGGVFNEQFF. CDR3 DNA: TGTGCCAGCAGCTTACAGGGAGGGGTGTTCAATGAGCAGTTCTTC.